This is a list of T cell receptor beta chains from one sample in a study of regulatory T cells in long-lasting Graves disease. TCRdb fed the multiplex PCR reads into MiXCR, producing one record per CDR3 protein. The sample consists of some 340,000 distinct CDR3 sequences, more than 20% of them appearing once. The sequencing here drew on peripheral blood mononuclear cells (PBMCs), taken when the disease was refractory, from a patient treated with antithyroid drugs. These receptors originate from a woman between 40 and 50 years old with Graves disease. Both conserved end residues are part of each CDR3. The order of the fields is V gene, clone size, CDR3 length, J gene, D gene, CDR3 protein. A D gene is named only where the DNA matches it firmly. The size field is filled for only some rows; it gives once, few, many or a size class.

V: TRBV7-9; size: .; length: 15; J: TRBJ2-7; D: .; CDR3: CASSSGRESSYEQYF
V: TRBV28; size: many; length: 14; J: TRBJ2-2; D: .; CDR3: CASSPDANTGELFF
V: TRBV12-3/TRBV12-4; size: .; length: 20; J: TRBJ2-2; D: TRBD1; CDR3: CASSGQGISERPAGTGELFF
V: TRBV4-2; size: few; length: 17; J: TRBJ1-1; D: TRBD1; CDR3: CASSQASGGERDTEAFF
V: TRBV20-1; size: many; length: 14; J: TRBJ2-2; D: .; CDR3: CSASPAVNTGELFF
V: TRBV28; size: many; length: 17; J: TRBJ2-7; D: .; CDR3: CASSNWIRQRVSYEQYF
V: TRBV28; size: .; length: 16; J: TRBJ2-2; D: .; CDR3: CASSSDRYRNTGELFF
V: TRBV28; size: many; length: 15; J: TRBJ2-7; D: TRBD1; CDR3: CASSLAGTGVHEQYF
V: TRBV15; size: .; length: 15; J: TRBJ1-5; D: .; CDR3: CATSRGPGSSQPQHF
V: TRBV20-1; size: few; length: 17; J: TRBJ2-6; D: .; CDR3: CSARIQTSGVGANVLTF
V: TRBV19; size: few; length: 15; J: TRBJ1-5; D: .; CDR3: CASSNFDRVGQPQHF
V: TRBV29-1; size: many; length: 14; J: TRBJ2-7; D: TRBD1; CDR3: CSVSSGTGGEEQYF
V: TRBV28; size: many; length: 15; J: TRBJ2-3; D: .; CDR3: CASSSPGLPRDTQYF
V: TRBV2; size: many; length: 15; J: TRBJ2-7; D: TRBD2; CDR3: CASRRSSGNSYEQYF
V: TRBV20-1; size: many; length: 12; J: TRBJ2-2; D: .; CDR3: CSARMLTGELFF
V: TRBV28; size: few; length: 18; J: TRBJ2-3; D: TRBD2; CDR3: CASSKTSVGGPGTDTQYF
V: TRBV28; size: many; length: 12; J: TRBJ2-2; D: .; CDR3: CASSLTTGELFF
V: TRBV27; size: .; length: 14; J: TRBJ2-1; D: TRBD2; CDR3: CASSTIGRADEQFF
V: TRBV6-1; size: few; length: 13; J: TRBJ1-4; D: TRBD1; CDR3: CATKTGTNEKLFF
V: TRBV11-3; size: many; length: 18; J: TRBJ1-4; D: .; CDR3: CASSLRVPTGEKNEKLFF
V: TRBV5-1; size: few; length: 15; J: TRBJ2-4; D: .; CDR3: CASSLGQPDLNIQYF
V: TRBV27; size: few; length: 15; J: TRBJ1-2; D: .; CDR3: CASSPASGQPYGYTF
V: TRBV29-1; size: .; length: 14; J: TRBJ2-1; D: TRBD2; CDR3: CSVRSGKWYNEQFF
V: TRBV9; size: .; length: 15; J: TRBJ2-3; D: TRBD2; CDR3: CASSGLAGVGDTQYF
V: TRBV2; size: many; length: 20; J: TRBJ2-4; D: TRBD2; CDR3: CASSESFLAGVSVAKNIQYF